This T cell receptor (beta chain) was sequenced in a study of T cell repertoires in cytomegalovirus infection. At the level of the study: It was recently identified HLA-C-restricted and well-studied HLA-B-restricted CMV epitopes that the study used. Public TCR beta signatures were indicative of both CMV infection and a matching HLA type. General observations from the study: Clonotypes of TCR beta that were HLA-C-restricted and CMV-specific dominated the ex vivo response. Using cumulative public TCR beta family frequency, the authors identified those who carried CMV together with the relevant HLA.

Comment on this clonotype: Its antigen is undetermined.

Each CDR3 protein is one row after TCRdb ran MiXCR on the reads. This table has under 300,000 distinct CDR3 sequences, 22% appearing once. The CDR3 has 15 amino acids. After removal of 7 bases from V and 4 bases from J, the junction contained 10 bases not matched to a gene. The chain employs TRBV12-3 or TRBV12-4 and TRBJ2-1; 7 bases align to TRBD1. The sequence derives from a human donor in good health (CMV status not recorded). Some clones in this sample may be carry-over from other donors' samples. Material: cultured PBMCs, obtained from culture after CMV antigen stimulation. CDR3 nucleotide sequence: TGTGCCAGCAATCAGGGGGTGAGCGCGTACAATGAGCAGTTCTTC. Amino acids: CASNQGVSAYNEQFF.